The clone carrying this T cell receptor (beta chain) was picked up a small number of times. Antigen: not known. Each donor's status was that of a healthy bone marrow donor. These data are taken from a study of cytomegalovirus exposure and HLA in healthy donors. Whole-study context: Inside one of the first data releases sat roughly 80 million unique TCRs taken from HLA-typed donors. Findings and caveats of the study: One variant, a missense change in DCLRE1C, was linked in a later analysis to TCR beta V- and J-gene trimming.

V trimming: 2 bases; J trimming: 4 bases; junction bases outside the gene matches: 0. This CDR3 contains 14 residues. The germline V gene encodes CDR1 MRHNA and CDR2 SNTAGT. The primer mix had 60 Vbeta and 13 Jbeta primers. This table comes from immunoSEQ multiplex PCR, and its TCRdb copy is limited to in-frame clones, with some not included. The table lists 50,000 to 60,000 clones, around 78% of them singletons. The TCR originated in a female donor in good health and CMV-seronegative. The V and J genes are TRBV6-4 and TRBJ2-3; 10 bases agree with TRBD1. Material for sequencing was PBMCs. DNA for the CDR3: TGTGCCAGCAGTGACGGACAGGGGGCAGATACGCAGTATTTT. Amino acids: CASSDGQGADTQYF.